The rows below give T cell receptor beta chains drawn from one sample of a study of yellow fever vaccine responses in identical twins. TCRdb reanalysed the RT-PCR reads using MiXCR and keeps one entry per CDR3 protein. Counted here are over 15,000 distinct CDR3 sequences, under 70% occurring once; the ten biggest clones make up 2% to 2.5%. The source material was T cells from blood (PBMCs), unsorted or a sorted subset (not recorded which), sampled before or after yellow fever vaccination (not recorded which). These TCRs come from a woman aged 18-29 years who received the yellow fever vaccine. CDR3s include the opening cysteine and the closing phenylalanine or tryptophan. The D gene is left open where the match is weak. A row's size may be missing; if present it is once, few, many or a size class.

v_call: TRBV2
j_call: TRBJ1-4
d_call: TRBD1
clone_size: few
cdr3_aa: CASSVQGTSEKLFF
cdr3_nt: TGTGCCAGCAGTGTACAGGGGACCTCCGAAAAACTGTTTTTT

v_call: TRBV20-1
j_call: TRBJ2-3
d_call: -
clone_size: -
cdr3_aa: CSARDTSRGTDTQYF
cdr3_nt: TGCAGTGCTAGAGATACAAGCAGGGGCACAGATACGCAGTATTTT

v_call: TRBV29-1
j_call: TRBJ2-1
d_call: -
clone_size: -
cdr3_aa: CSTRGWGVDNEQFF
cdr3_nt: TGCAGCACCCGCGGCTGGGGGGTAGACAATGAGCAGTTCTTC

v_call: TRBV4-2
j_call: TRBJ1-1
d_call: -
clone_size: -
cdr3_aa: CASSQGGRNTEAFF
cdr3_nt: TGTGCCAGCAGTCAGGGTGGGAGGAACACTGAAGCTTTCTTT

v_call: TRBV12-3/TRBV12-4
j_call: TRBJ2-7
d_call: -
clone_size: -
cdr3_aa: CASSLAPNEQYF
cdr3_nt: TGTGCCAGCAGTTTAGCGCCGAACGAGCAGTACTTC

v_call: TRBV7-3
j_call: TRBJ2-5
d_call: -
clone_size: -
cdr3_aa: CASSLGSLPQETQYF
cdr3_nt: TGTGCCAGCAGCTTAGGCTCACTCCCCCAAGAGACCCAGTACTTC

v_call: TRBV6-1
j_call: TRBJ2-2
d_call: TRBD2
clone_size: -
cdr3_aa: CASSDQRGGTGELFF
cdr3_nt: TGTGCCAGCAGTGACCAGCGGGGGGGCACCGGGGAGCTGTTTTTT

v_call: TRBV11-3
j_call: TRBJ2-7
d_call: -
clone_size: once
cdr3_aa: CASSLRASISYEQYF
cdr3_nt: TGTGCCAGCAGCTTACGAGCGTCCATCTCCTACGAGCAGTACTTC

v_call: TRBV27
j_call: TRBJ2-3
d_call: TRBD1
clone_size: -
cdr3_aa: CASSFGDRASDTQYF
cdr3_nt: TGTGCCAGCAGTTTTGGGGACAGGGCCTCAGATACGCAGTATTTT

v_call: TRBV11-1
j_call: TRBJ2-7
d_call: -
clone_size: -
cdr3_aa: CASSLEYYEQYF
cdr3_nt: TGTGCCAGCAGCTTAGAGTACTACGAGCAGTACTTC

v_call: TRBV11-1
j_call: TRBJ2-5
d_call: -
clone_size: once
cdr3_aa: CASSPTSETQYF
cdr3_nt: TGTGCCAGCAGCCCAACATCGGAGACCCAGTACTTC

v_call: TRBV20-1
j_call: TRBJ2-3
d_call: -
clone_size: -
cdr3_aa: CSAREKGLRTDTQYF
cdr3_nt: TGCAGTGCTAGAGAAAAGGGGCTTCGCACAGATACGCAGTATTTT

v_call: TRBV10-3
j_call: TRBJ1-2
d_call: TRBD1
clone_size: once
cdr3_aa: CAISERQGNNYGYTF
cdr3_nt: TGTGCCATCAGTGAAAGACAGGGAAATAACTATGGCTACACCTTC

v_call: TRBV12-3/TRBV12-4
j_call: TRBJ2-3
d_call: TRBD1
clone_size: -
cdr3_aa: CASSWRTGGTDTQYF
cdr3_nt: TGTGCCAGCAGTTGGCGGACAGGGGGCACAGATACGCAGTATTTT

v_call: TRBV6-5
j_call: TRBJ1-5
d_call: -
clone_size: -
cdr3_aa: CASSLNDGQQPQHF
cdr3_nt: TGTGCCAGCAGTTTGAATGACGGTCAACAGCCCCAGCATTTT

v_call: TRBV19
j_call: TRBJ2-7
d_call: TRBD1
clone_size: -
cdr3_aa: CASSPDRGTYEQYF
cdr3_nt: TGTGCCAGTAGTCCGGACAGGGGAACCTACGAGCAGTACTTC

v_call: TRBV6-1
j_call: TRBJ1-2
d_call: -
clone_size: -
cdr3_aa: CASSLRGPLLNYGYTF
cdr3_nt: TGTGCCAGCAGTCTTAGGGGCCCCTTACTTAACTATGGCTACACCTTC

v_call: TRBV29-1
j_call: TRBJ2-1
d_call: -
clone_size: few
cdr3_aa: CSVGGRERGNEQFF
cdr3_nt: TGCAGCGTTGGCGGGCGGGAAAGGGGGAATGAGCAGTTCTTC

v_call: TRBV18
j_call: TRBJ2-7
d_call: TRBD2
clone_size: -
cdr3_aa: CASSPFRDYPTREQYF
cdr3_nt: TGTGCCAGCTCACCATTCCGGGACTACCCAACCCGGGAGCAGTACTTC

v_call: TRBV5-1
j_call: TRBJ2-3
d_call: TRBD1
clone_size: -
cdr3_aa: CASSLGPTGGYEDTQYF
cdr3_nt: TGCGCCAGCAGTTTGGGTCCGACAGGGGGCTATGAGGATACGCAGTATTTT

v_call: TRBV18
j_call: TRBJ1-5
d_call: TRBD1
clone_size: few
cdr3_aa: CASSPLGRGIQPQHF
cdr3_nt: TGTGCCAGCTCACCATTGGGCAGGGGGATTCAGCCCCAGCATTTT

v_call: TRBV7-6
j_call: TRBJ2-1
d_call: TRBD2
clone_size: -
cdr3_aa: CASSLESGSYNEQFF
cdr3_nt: TGTGCCAGCAGCTTGGAAAGCGGGAGCTACAATGAGCAGTTCTTC

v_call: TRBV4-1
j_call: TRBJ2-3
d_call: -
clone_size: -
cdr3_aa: CASSQEGASVNTDTQYF
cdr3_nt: TGCGCCAGCAGCCAAGAAGGGGCTAGCGTGAACACAGATACGCAGTATTTT

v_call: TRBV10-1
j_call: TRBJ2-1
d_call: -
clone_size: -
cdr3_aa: CASSDQVSYNEQFF
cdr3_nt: TGCGCCAGCAGTGATCAGGTCTCCTACAATGAGCAGTTCTTC

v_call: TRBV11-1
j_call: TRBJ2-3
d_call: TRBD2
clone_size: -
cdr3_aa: CASSILAGGADTQYF
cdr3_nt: TGTGCCAGCAGCATACTAGCGGGAGGGGCAGATACGCAGTATTTT

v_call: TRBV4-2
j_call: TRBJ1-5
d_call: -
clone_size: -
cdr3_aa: CASSLSGQPQHF
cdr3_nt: TGTGCCAGCAGCCTTTCCGGACAGCCCCAGCATTTT

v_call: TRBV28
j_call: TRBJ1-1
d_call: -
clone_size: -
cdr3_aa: CASSLAPRREAFF
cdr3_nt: TGTGCCAGCAGTTTAGCCCCCCGACGTGAAGCTTTCTTT

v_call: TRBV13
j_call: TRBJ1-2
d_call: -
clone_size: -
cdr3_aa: CASRPDSLYGYTF
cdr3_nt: TGTGCCAGCAGACCCGACAGCCTCTATGGCTACACCTTC

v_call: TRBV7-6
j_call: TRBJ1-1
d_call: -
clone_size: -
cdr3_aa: CASSLAGPRGMNTEAFF
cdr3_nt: TGTGCCAGCAGCTTAGCGGGGCCTCGCGGCATGAACACTGAAGCTTTCTTT

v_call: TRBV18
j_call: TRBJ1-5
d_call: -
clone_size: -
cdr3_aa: CASSLETRSPQHF
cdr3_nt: TGTGCCAGCTCGTTAGAAACCCGGTCGCCCCAGCATTTT

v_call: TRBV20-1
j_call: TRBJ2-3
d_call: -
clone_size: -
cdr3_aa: CSAEPLIPGAGDTQYF
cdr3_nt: TGCAGTGCTGAACCACTGATTCCGGGGGCCGGAGATACGCAGTATTTT

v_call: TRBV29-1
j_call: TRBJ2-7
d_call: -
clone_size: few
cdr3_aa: CSVADKPYEQYF
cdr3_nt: TGCAGCGTTGCGGACAAACCCTACGAGCAGTACTTC

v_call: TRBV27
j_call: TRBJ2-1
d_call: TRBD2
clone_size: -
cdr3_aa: CASSLSKRGEQFF
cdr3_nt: TGTGCCAGCAGTTTATCTAAGCGGGGTGAGCAGTTCTTC

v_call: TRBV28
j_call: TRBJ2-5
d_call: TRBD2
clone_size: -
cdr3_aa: CATGTSGGPKETQYF
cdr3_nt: TGTGCCACCGGGACTAGCGGGGGGCCAAAAGAGACCCAGTACTTC

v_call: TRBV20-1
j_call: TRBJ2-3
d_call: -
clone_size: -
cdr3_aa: CSASRKTDTQYF
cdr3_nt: TGCAGTGCTAGCCGGAAAACAGATACGCAGTATTTT

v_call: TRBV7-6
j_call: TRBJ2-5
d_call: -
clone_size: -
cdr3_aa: CASSLAFWAETQYF
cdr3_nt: TGTGCCAGCAGCTTAGCGTTTTGGGCCGAGACCCAGTACTTC

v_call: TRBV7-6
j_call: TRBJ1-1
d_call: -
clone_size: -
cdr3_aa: CASSLVPGGAEAFF
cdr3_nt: TGTGCCAGCAGCTTAGTACCAGGAGGGGCTGAAGCTTTCTTT

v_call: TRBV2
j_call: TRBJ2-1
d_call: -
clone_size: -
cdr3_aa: CASRLSNEQFF
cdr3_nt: TGTGCCAGCAGGTTGTCCAATGAGCAGTTCTTC

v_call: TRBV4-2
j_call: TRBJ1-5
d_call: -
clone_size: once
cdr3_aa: CASSQDLGQGGQPQHF
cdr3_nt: TGTGCCAGCAGCCAAGATCTAGGTCAGGGCGGTCAGCCCCAGCATTTT

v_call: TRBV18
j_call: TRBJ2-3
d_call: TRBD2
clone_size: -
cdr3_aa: CASSPPGLAAPDTQYF
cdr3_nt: TGTGCCAGCTCACCGCCAGGACTAGCGGCCCCAGATACGCAGTATTTT

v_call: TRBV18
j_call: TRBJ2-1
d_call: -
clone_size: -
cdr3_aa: CASSLGTGNYNEQFF
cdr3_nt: TGTGCCAGCTCACTCGGGACCGGGAATTACAATGAGCAGTTCTTC

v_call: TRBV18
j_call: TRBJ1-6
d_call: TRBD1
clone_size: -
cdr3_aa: CASSQQGQGSPLHF
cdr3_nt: TGTGCCAGCTCACAACAGGGGCAGGGATCACCCCTCCACTTT

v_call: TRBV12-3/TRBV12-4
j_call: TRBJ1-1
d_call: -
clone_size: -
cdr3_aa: CASRVTAGGNTEAFF
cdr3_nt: TGTGCCAGCAGAGTGACAGCCGGTGGGAACACTGAAGCTTTCTTT

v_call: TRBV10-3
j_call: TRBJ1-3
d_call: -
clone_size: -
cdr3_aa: CAIMGEASGNTIYF
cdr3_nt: TGTGCCATCATGGGGGAGGCGAGTGGAAACACCATATATTTT

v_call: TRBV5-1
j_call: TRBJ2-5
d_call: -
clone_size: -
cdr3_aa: CASSLDHEETQYF
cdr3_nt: TGCGCCAGCAGCTTGGATCATGAAGAGACCCAGTACTTC

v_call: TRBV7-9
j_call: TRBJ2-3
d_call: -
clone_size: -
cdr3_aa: CASSMRGAFTDTQYF
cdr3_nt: TGTGCCAGCAGCATGAGGGGGGCTTTCACAGATACGCAGTATTTT

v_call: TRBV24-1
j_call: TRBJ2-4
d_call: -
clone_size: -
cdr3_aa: CATGKVDGPKNIQYF
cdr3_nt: TGTGCCACCGGTAAAGTGGACGGCCCAAAAAACATTCAGTACTTC

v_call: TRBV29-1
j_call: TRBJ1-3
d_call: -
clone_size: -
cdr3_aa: CSASGGDGNTIYF
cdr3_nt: TGCAGCGCGTCTGGCGGAGATGGAAACACCATATATTTT

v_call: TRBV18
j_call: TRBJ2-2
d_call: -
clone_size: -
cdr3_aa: CASSLRRANTGELFF
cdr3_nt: TGTGCCAGCTCACTACGCAGGGCGAACACCGGGGAGCTGTTTTTT

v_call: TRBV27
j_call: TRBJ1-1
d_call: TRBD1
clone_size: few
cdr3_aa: CASSMNRGTEAFF
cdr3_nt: TGTGCCAGCAGTATGAACAGGGGAACTGAAGCTTTCTTT

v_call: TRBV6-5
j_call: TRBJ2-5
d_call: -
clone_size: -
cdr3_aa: CASSYSETQYF
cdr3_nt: TGTGCCAGCAGTTACTCGGAGACCCAGTACTTC